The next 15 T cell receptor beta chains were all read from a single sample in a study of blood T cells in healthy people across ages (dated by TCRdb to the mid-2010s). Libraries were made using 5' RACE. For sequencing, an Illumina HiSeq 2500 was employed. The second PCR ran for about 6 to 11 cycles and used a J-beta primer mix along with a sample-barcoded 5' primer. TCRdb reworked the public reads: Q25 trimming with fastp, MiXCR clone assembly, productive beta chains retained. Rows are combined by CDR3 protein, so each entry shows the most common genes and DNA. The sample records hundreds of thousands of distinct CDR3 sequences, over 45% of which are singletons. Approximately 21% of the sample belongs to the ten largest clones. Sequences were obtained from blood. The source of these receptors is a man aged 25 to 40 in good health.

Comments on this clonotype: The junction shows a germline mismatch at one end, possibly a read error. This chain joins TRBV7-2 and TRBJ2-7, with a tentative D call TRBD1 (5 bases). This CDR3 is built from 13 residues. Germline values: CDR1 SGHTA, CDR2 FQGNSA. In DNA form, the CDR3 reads TGTGCCAACAGCTTAACCCCAGGACACGGAGAGTACTTC. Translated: CANSLTPGHGEYF.

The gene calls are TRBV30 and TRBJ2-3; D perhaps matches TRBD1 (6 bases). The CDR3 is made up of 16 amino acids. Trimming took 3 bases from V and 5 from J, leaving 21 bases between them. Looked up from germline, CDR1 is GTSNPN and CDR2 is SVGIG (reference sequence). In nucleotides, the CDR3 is TGTGCCTGGAGAGCCCTGAGGGGGAGTGGGAGAGATACGCAGTATTTT. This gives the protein CAWRALRGSGRDTQYF.

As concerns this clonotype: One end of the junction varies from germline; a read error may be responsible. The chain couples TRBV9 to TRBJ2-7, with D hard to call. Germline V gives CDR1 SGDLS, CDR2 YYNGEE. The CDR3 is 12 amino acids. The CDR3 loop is CARSSSSYEQYF. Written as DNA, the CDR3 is TGTGCCCGCAGCTCGAGCTCCTACGAGCAGTACTTC.

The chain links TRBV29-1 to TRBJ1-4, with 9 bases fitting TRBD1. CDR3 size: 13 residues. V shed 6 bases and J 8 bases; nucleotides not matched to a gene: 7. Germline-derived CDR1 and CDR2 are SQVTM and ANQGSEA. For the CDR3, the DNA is TGCAGCGTCGGGACAGGGTATCGAGAAAAACTGTTTTTT. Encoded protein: CSVGTGYREKLFF.

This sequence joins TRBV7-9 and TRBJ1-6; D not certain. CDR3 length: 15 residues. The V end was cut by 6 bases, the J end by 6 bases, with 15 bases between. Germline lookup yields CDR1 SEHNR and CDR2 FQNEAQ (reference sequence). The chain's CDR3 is CASRERAGVNSPLHF. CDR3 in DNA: TGTGCCAGCAGAGAACGTGCAGGAGTTAATTCACCCCTCCACTTT.

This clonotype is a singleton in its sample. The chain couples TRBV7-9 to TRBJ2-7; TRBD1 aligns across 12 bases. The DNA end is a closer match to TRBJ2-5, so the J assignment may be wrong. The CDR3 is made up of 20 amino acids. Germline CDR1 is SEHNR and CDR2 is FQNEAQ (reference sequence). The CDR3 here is CASSLASGTGGQRIAETQYF. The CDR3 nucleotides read TGTGCCAGCAGCTTAGCGTCTGGGACAGGGGGCCAGAGAATAGCGGAGACCCAGTACTTC.

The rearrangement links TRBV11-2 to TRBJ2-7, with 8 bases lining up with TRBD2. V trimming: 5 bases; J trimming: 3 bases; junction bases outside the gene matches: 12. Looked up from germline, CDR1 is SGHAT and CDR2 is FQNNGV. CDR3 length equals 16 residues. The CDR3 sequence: CASSLRSGSGIYEQYF. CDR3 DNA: TGTGCCAGCAGCCTTAGGAGCGGGAGTGGTATCTACGAGCAGTACTTC.

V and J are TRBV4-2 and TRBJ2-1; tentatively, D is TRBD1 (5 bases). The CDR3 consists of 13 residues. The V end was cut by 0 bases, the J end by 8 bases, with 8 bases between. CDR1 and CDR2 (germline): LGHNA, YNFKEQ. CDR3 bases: TGTGCCAGCAGCCAAGATTGGGGCGATGAGCAGTTCTTC. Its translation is CASSQDWGDEQFF.

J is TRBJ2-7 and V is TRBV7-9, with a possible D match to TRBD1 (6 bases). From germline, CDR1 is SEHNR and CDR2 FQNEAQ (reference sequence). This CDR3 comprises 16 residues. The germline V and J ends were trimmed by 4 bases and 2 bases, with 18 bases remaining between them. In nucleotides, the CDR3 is TGTGCCAGCAGCTCCGACCTGCAGGGGAGCCCCTACGAGCAGTACTTC. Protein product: CASSSDLQGSPYEQYF. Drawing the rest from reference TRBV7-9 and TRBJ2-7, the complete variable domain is DTGVSQNPRHKITKRGQNVTFRCDPISEHNRLYWYRQTLGQGPEFLTYFQNEAQLEKSRLLSDRFSAERPKGSFSTLEIQRTEQGDSAMYLCASSSDLQGSPYEQYFGPGTRLTVT.

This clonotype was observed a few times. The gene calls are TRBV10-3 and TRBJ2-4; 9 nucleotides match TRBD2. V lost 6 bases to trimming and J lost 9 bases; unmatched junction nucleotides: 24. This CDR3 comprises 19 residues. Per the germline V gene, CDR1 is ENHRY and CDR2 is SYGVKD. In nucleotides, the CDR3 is TGTGCCATCAGACTACAGGCGCCTCAGGCTAGCGGGGAAATCGCCATTCAGTACTTC. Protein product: CAIRLQAPQASGEIAIQYF.

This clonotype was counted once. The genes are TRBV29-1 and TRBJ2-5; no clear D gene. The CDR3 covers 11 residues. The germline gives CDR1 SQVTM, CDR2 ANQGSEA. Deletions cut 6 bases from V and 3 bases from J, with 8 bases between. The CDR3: CSVAREETQYF. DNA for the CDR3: TGCAGCGTGGCTAGGGAAGAGACCCAGTACTTC.

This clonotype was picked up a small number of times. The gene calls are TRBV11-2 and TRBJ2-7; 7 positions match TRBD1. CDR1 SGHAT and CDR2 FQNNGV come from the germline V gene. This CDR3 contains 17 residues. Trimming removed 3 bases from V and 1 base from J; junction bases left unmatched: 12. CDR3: CASSFWYEARGSYEQYF. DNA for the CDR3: TGTGCCAGCAGCTTTTGGTACGAGGCCAGGGGGTCCTACGAGCAGTACTTC.

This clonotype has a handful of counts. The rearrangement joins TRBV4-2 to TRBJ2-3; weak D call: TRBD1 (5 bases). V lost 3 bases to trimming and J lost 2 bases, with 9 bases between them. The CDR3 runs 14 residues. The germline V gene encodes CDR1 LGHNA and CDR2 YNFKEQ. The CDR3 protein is CASSQDISTDTQYF. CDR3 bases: TGTGCCAGCAGCCAGGACATTTCCACAGATACGCAGTATTTT.

The CDR3 nucleotides are TGCAGTGCTAGAGATGCTGGCTACACCTTC. Protein: CSARDAGYTF. The rearrangement joins TRBV20-1 to TRBJ1-2; no clear D gene. Trimming stripped 0 bases from V and 7 bases from J, with 3 bases between. The CDR3 contains 10 residues. CDR1 is DFQATT and CDR2 is SNEGSKA in the germline V gene (reference sequence).

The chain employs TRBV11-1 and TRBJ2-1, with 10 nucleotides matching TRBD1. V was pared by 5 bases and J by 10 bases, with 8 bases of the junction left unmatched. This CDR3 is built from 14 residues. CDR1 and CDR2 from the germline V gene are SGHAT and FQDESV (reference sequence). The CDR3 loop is CASSLDRGGQEQFF. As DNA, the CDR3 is TGTGCCAGCAGCCTGGACAGGGGGGGCCAGGAGCAGTTCTTC.